The T cell receptor beta chain described here comes from a study of technical replicates of blood from several donors (dated by TCRdb to 2015 to 2018). As regards this clone: Its antigen remains undetermined. Per-base quality was not reported, and no clone a single base away is much larger than it.

The library was generated by the immunoSEQ multiplex PCR assay. TCRdb provides this immuneACCESS table in a form limited to in-frame rearrangements. Some clones are lacking; in checked studies, under half of them reflect an unresolved V gene, and why the rest are absent is not known. The sample table records over 85,000 clones; around 94% of these occur just once. Around 0.25% of the sample belongs to the ten largest clones. Inclusive of the bounding cysteine and phenylalanine, the CDR3 is 17 residues long. Only CDR3 DNA remains: 51 bases, in frame from the first base. CDR1 and CDR2, looked up from the germline V gene, are MNHNS and SASEGT. The junction shows trimming of 4 bases on V and 3 bases on J, and the gene matches do not reach 10 bases of it.

Recombination joined TRBV6-1 with TRBJ2-3, with 10 bases aligning to TRBD2. This TCR came from a human donor in good health. The sequencing input was T cells isolated from PBMCs. The CDR3 region has the sequence CASSALPAGGPTDTQYF. The sequenced DNA: TGTGCCAGCAGTGCATTACCAGCGGGGGGGCCTACAGATACGCAGTATTTT.